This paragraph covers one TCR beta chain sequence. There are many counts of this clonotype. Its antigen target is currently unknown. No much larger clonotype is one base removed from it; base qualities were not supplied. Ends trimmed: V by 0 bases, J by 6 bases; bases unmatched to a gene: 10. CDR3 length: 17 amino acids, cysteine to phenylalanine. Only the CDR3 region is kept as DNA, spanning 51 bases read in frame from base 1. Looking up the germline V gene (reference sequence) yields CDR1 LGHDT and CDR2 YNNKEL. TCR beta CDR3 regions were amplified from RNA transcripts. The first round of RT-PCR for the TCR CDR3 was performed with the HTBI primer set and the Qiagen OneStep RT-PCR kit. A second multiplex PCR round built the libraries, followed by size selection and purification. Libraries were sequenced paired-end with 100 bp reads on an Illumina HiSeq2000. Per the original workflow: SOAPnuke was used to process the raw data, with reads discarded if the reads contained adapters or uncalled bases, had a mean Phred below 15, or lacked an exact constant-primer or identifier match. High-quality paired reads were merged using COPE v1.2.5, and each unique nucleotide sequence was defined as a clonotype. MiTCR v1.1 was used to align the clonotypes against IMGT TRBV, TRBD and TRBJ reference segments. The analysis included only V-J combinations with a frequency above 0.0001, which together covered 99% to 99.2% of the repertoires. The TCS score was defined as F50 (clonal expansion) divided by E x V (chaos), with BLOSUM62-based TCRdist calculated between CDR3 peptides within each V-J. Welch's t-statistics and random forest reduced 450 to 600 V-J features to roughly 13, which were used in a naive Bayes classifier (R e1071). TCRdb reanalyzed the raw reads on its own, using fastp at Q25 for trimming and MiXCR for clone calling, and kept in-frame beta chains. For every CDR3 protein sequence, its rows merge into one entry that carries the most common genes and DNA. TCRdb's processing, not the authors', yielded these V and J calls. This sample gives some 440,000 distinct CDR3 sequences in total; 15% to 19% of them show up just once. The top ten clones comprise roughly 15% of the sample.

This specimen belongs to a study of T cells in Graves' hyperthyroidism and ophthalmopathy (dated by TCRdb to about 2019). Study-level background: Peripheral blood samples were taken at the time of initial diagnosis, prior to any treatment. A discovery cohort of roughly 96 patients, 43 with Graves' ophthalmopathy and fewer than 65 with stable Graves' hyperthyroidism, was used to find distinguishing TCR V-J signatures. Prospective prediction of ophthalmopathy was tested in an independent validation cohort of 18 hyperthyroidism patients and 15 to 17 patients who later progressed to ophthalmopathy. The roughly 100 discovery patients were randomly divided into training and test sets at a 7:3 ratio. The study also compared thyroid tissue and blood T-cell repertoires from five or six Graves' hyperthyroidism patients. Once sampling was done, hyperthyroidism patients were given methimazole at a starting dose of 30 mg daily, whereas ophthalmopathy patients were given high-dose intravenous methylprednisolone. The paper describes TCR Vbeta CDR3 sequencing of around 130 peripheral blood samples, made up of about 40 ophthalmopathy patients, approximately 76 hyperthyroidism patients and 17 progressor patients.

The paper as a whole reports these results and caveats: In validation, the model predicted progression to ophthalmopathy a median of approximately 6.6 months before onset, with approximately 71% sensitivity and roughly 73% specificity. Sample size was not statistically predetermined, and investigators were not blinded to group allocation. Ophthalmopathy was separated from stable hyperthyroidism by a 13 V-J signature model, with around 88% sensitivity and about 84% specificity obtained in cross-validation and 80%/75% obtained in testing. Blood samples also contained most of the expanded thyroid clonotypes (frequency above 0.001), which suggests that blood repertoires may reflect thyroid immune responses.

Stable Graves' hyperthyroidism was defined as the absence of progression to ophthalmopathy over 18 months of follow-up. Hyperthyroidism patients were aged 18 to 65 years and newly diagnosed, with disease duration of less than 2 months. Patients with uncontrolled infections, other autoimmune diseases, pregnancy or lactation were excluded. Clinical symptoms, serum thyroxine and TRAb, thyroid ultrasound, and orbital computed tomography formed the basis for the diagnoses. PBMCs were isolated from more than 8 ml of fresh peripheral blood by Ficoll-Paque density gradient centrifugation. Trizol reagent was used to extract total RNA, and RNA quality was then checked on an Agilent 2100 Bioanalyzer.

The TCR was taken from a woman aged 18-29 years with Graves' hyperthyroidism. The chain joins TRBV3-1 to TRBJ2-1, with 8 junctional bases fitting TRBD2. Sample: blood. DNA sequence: TGTGCCAGCAGCCAAGACCCGGGACTAGGTGGCTCCAATGAGCAGTTCTTC. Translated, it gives CASSQDPGLGGSNEQFF.